This T cell receptor beta chain comes out of a study of shared clonotypes between healthy human individuals. The CDR3 spans 12 residues. Germline assignment: CDR1 SGHAT and CDR2 FQNNGV. V was trimmed by 4 bases and J by 5 bases, leaving 7 bases between them. Study observations and caveats: Memory subsets had estimated richness that was generally smaller than that of naive subsets.

Some clones are missing from TCRdb's copy, which holds only in-frame ones; the method was immunoSEQ multiplex PCR. The repertoire holds roughly 1,600,000 clones, with around 98.5% as singletons. For this clone: Its matching antigen is unknown.

The TCR comes from a man younger than 45 in good health. This chain joins TRBV11-2 and TRBJ2-3; no firm D call. Input material: naive CD4+ T cells sorted from blood. The sample's subset: CD45RA+ positively selected. CDR3 bases: TGTGCCAGCAGCTCTCGTCGAGATACGCAGTATTTT. This codes for CASSSRRDTQYF.